The entry below describes one TCR beta chain. The sample comes from a study of blood T cell repertoires in COVID-19. The CDR3 covers 16 residues. Per germline, CDR1 MNHEY and CDR2 SMNVEV (reference sequence). Trimming took 4 bases from V and 0 from J; bases not matched to a gene: 3. In the study's own analysis: Counts of nucleated cells, estimated from reference gene primer amplification, were obtained. The protocol was immunoSEQ multiplex PCR, while the TCRdb copy is restricted to in-frame clones and leaves out a portion. V and J calls and clone size come straight from that table; D and trimming were deduced from the DNA. The repertoire holds approximately 250,000 clones, with approximately 88% as singletons.

This sequence joins TRBV27 and TRBJ2-7; 13 nucleotides line up with TRBD2. Sequencing input: peripheral blood. The sequence was obtained from a woman aged 70-85 years with COVID-19, enrolled during active disease. CDR3 protein: CASSYRLAGGSYEQYF. The CDR3 DNA reads as TGTGCCAGCAGTTATCGACTAGCGGGAGGCTCCTACGAGCAGTACTTC.